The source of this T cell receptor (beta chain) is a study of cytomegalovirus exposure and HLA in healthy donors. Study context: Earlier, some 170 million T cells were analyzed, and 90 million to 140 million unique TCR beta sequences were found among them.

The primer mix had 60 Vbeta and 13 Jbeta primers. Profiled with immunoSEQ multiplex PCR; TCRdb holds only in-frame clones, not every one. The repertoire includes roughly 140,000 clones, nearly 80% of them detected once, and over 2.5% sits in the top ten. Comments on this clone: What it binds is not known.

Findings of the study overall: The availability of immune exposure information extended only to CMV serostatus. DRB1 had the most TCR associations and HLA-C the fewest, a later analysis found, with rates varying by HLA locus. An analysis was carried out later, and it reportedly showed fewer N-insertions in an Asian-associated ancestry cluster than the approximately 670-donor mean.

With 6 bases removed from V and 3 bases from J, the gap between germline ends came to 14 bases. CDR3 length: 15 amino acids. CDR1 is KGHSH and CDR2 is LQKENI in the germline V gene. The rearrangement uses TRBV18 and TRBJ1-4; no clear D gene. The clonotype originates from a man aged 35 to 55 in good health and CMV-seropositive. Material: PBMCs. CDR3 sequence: CASSAGGPPNEKLFF. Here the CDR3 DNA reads TGTGCCAGCTCCGCCGGAGGCCCACCTAATGAAAAACTGTTTTTT.